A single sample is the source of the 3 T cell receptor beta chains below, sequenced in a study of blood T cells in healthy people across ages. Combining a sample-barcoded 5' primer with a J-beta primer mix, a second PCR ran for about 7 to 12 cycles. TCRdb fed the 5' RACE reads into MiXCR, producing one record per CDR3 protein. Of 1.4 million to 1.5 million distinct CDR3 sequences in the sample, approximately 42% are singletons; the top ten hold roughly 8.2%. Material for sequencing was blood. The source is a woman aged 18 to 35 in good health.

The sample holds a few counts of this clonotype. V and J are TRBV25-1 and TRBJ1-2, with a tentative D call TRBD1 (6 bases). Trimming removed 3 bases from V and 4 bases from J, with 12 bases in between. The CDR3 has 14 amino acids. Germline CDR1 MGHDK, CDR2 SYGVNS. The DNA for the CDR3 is TGTGCCAGCAGTGATGTAGGGACAATCTATGGCTACACCTTC. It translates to CASSDVGTIYGYTF.

CDR3 DNA: TGTGCCAGCAGCCAAGCGGGAGGGCCCCAGCATTTT. Its translation: CASSQAGGPQHF. The J gene is TRBJ1-5, the V gene TRBV3-1; D gene ambiguous. CDR1 is LGHDT and CDR2 is YNNKEL in the germline V gene (reference sequence). This CDR3 spans 12 amino acids. V was pared by 1 base and J by 9 bases, with 7 bases between.

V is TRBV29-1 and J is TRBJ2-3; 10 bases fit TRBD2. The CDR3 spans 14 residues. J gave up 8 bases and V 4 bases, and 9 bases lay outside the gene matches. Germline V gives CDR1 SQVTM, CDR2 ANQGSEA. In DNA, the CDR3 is TGCAGCGTTGGGGGCCTAGCGGGAGTTACTACGCAGTATTTT. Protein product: CSVGGLAGVTTQYF.